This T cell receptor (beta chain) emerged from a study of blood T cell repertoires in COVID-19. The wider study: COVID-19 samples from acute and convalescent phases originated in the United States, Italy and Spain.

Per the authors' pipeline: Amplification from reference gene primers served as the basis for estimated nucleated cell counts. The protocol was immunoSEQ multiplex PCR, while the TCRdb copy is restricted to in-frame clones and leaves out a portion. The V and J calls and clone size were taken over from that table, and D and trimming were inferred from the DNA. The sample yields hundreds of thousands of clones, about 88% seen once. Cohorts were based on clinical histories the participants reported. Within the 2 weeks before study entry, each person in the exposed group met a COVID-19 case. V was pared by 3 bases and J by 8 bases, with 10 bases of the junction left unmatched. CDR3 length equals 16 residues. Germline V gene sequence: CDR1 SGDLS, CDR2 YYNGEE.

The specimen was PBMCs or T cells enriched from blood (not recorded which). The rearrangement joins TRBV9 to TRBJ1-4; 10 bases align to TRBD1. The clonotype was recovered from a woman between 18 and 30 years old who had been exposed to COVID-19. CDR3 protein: CASSGHRQGADEKLFF. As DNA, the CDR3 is TGTGCCAGCAGCGGACACAGACAGGGGGCAGACGAAAAACTGTTTTTT.